This T cell receptor beta chain was sequenced during a study of shared clonotypes between healthy human individuals. Authors' processing steps: Filtering differed because ImmunoSEQ produced junction-only sequences that carried no quality scores. Assay used: immunoSEQ multiplex PCR; TCRdb lists only in-frame clones, some missing. That table supplies the V and J calls and clone size; D and trimming were determined from the DNA. This table holds more than 2 million clones, over 85% found once. Germline V gene data show CDR1 as SGHAT and CDR2 as FQNNGV. The CDR3 runs 16 residues. Trimming removed 4 bases from V and 1 base from J; junction bases left unmatched: 6.

This TCR was recovered from a man aged 18 to 30 in good health. The sequenced sample was naive CD4+ T cells sorted from blood. The subset denotes: CD45RA+ positively selected. V usage is TRBV11-2 and J usage is TRBJ2-3; 9 bases agree with TRBD2. In nucleotides, the CDR3 is TGTGCCAGCAGCTCAGCTAGCGGGAAAGGCACAGATACGCAGTATTTT. Encoded protein: CASSSASGKGTDTQYF.